This is a list of T cell receptor beta chains from one sample in a study of CD8 T cells in Susac syndrome. One entry per CDR3 protein, called by TCRdb with MiXCR from the immunoSEQ multiplex PCR reads. The table records 150,000 to 180,000 distinct CDR3 sequences, about 94% of them present only once. The sequencing sample was made of CD8+ T cells from PBMCs. The receptors come from a human donor with multiple sclerosis. Both conserved end residues are part of each CDR3. D genes are given only for firm matches. Clone size is given for some rows only: seen once, a few or many times, or a class if the clone is expanded.

TRBJ1-5,TRBV19,NA,NA,CASSVPRAHGPQHF,TGTGCCAGTAGCGTCCCCAGGGCCCACGGGCCCCAGCATTTT
TRBJ2-3,TRBV6-2/TRBV6-3,NA,NA,CASSRQDTDTQYF,TGTGCCAGCAGTCGACAGGACACAGATACGCAGTATTTT
TRBJ2-7,TRBV27,NA,NA,CASSRAGTYEQYF,TGTGCCAGCAGTAGAGCAGGGACCTACGAGCAGTACTTC
TRBJ2-7,TRBV7-8,TRBD1,NA,CASSLVGTGVTYEQYF,TGTGCCAGCAGCTTAGTTGGGACAGGGGTCACCTACGAGCAGTACTTC
TRBJ1-1,TRBV11-2,NA,NA,CASSLAVMNTEAFF,TGTGCCAGCAGCTTAGCCGTAATGAACACTGAAGCTTTCTTT
TRBJ2-7,TRBV20-1,TRBD2,NA,CSARTQRGPTYEQYF,TGCAGTGCCCGGACCCAGCGGGGGCCAACCTACGAGCAGTACTTC
TRBJ2-7,TRBV24-1,NA,NA,CATRARDSYEQYF,TGTGCCACCAGAGCCCGGGACTCCTACGAGCAGTACTTC
TRBJ2-1,TRBV10-3,NA,NA,CAISAGDQGGEQFF,TGTGCCATCAGTGCGGGGGACCAGGGGGGTGAGCAGTTCTTC
TRBJ2-1,TRBV19,TRBD2,once,CASSISGGVVFNEQFF,TGTGCCAGTAGTATCTCGGGGGGAGTTGTGTTCAATGAGCAGTTCTTC
TRBJ2-1,TRBV27,TRBD1,NA,CASSLRDRPNNEQFF,TGTGCCAGCAGTTTAAGGGACAGGCCTAACAATGAGCAGTTCTTC
TRBJ2-1,TRBV27,NA,NA,CASSFQGEGWDEQFF,TGTGCCAGCAGTTTTCAGGGGGAGGGGTGGGATGAGCAGTTCTTC
TRBJ2-1,TRBV7-2,NA,NA,CASSQGGKQFF,TGTGCCAGCAGCCAGGGTGGGAAGCAGTTCTTC
TRBJ2-1,TRBV5-1,NA,NA,CASSLHPLLASYNEQFF,TGCGCCAGCAGCTTGCACCCCCTCCTCGCCTCCTACAATGAGCAGTTCTTC
TRBJ2-7,TRBV13,TRBD1,NA,CASSFNRGYPYEQYF,TGTGCCAGCAGCTTTAACAGGGGGTACCCCTACGAGCAGTACTTC
TRBJ2-3,TRBV27,NA,NA,CASQPFGTHYTDTQYF,TGTGCCAGCCAGCCCTTCGGGACACACTACACAGATACGCAGTATTTT
TRBJ2-3,TRBV30,TRBD2,NA,CAWRLDGGGALPDTQYF,TGTGCCTGGAGACTCGATGGCGGGGGGGCCCTCCCAGATACGCAGTATTTT
TRBJ2-7,TRBV4-1,TRBD1,NA,CASSQGDRSYEQYF,TGCGCCAGCAGCCAGGGGGACAGGTCGTACGAGCAGTACTTC
TRBJ1-2,TRBV12-3/TRBV12-4,TRBD1,once,CASSPSPAGGFNYGYTF,TGTGCCAGCAGTCCAAGCCCCGCAGGGGGGTTTAACTATGGCTACACCTTC
TRBJ2-7,TRBV7-8,NA,NA,CASSSPWQGNEQYF,TGTGCCAGCAGCTCCCCGTGGCAGGGTAACGAGCAGTACTTC
TRBJ2-3,TRBV29-1,NA,once,CSQGGDWGGQYF,TGCAGTCAAGGGGGGGACTGGGGAGGACAGTATTTT
TRBJ2-1,TRBV12-3/TRBV12-4,NA,NA,CASSLMVEGEQFF,TGTGCCAGCAGTTTAATGGTCGAGGGTGAGCAGTTCTTC
TRBJ2-7,TRBV7-9,NA,once,CASSPLQVAVVHEQYF,TGTGCCAGCAGCCCTCTTCAGGTCGCGGTAGTCCACGAGCAGTACTTC
TRBJ1-1,TRBV7-2,NA,NA,CASSPRTLGDTEAFF,TGTGCCAGCAGCCCCCGGACCCTCGGCGACACTGAAGCTTTCTTT
TRBJ1-6,TRBV7-9,NA,NA,CASRKSTGSPLHF,TGTGCCAGCAGGAAATCAACAGGGTCACCCCTCCACTTT
TRBJ1-2,TRBV20-1,NA,NA,CSARDQGHNYGYTF,TGCAGTGCTAGAGATCAGGGACACAACTATGGCTACACCTTC
TRBJ1-1,TRBV29-1,TRBD1,NA,CSVPGQQRNTEAFF,TGCAGCGTTCCGGGACAGCAAAGGAACACTGAAGCTTTCTTT
TRBJ2-3,TRBV7-8,NA,NA,CASSSPAVGTDTQYF,TGTGCCAGCAGCTCCCCAGCGGTGGGGACAGATACGCAGTATTTT
TRBJ1-1,TRBV27,NA,NA,CASSPPGPFREAFF,TGTGCCAGCAGTCCCCCTGGACCGTTCCGTGAAGCTTTCTTT
TRBJ2-6,TRBV4-1,NA,NA,CASSQRALESGANVLTF,TGCGCCAGCAGCCAACGGGCCCTGGAGTCTGGGGCCAACGTCCTGACTTTC
TRBJ1-2,TRBV29-1,NA,NA,CSVGREFIGYGYTF,TGCAGCGTTGGAAGGGAGTTTATCGGCTATGGCTACACCTTC
TRBJ2-7,TRBV29-1,NA,NA,CSAPLHVPSLYEQYF,TGCAGCGCACCGTTACACGTCCCTAGTCTCTACGAGCAGTACTTC
TRBJ2-3,TRBV27,TRBD2,NA,CASSLLRASGGAADTQYF,TGTGCCAGCAGTTTATTGCGGGCTAGCGGGGGGGCAGCAGATACGCAGTATTTT
TRBJ1-2,TRBV27,TRBD1,once,CASSSIPGQASYGYTF,TGTGCCAGCAGTTCTATACCGGGACAGGCCTCTTATGGCTACACCTTC
TRBJ2-3,TRBV10-3,NA,NA,CAISVRGRTDTQYF,TGTGCCATCAGTGTAAGGGGTCGGACAGATACGCAGTATTTT
TRBJ2-1,TRBV7-2,TRBD2,NA,CASSLSPTSGVIDEQFF,TGTGCCAGCAGCCTCAGCCCGACTAGCGGGGTGATAGATGAGCAGTTCTTC
TRBJ2-1,TRBV12-5,NA,few,CASGSGGNEQFF,TGTGCTAGTGGTTCCGGGGGCAATGAGCAGTTCTTC
TRBJ2-1,TRBV6-5,TRBD1,NA,CASSRDRMHNEQFF,TGTGCCAGCAGCCGGGACAGAATGCACAATGAGCAGTTCTTC
TRBJ2-5,TRBV9,TRBD1,NA,CASSVGSGQQETQYF,TGTGCCAGCAGCGTAGGGTCGGGACAGCAAGAGACCCAGTACTTC
TRBJ2-5,TRBV24-1,NA,NA,CATSEASKGETQYF,TGTGCCACCAGTGAAGCTAGCAAAGGAGAGACCCAGTACTTC
TRBJ2-1,TRBV20-1,NA,NA,CSARGASAVDEQFF,TGCAGTGCTAGAGGGGCTAGCGCGGTCGATGAGCAGTTCTTC